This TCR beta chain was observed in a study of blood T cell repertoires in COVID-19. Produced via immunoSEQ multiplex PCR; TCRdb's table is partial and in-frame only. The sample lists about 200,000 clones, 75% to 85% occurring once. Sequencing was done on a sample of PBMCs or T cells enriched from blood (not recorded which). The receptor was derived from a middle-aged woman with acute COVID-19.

CDR3 DNA: TGTGCCAGCAGGACGGGACAGGGGGACTACGAGCAGTACTTC. It encodes CASRTGQGDYEQYF. The rearrangement joins TRBV7-9 to TRBJ2-7, with TRBD1 identical over 11 bases. The V and J ends lost 6 bases and 3 bases, in that order; junction bases with no gene match: 4. The CDR3 consists of 14 residues. The germline CDR1 and CDR2 sequences are SEHNR and FQNEAQ (reference sequence).